The rows below give T cell receptor beta chains drawn from one sample of a study of beta chain features in type 1 diabetes. Method: immunoSEQ multiplex PCR; TCRdb's copy keeps in-frame clones and lacks some. The table shows about 620,000 clones, with roughly a sixth occurring only once. The sample taken for sequencing was naive CD4+ T cells from blood. The receptors derive from a man aged 18 to 29 in good health. Both conserved end residues are part of each CDR3. The D gene is left open where the match is weak. A row's size may be missing; if present it is once, few, many or a size class.

CDR3 | DNA | J | V | D | length | size
CASSGRGNNSPLHF | TGTGCCAGCAGTGGAAGAGGGAATAATTCACCCCTCCACTTT | TRBJ1-6 | TRBV2 | - | 14 | few
CANGRGGTEAFF | TGTGCCAACGGACGAGGGGGCACTGAAGCTTTCTTT | TRBJ1-1 | TRBV28 | - | 12 | few
CASSESYEQYF | TGTGCCAGCAGCGAATCCTACGAGCAGTACTTC | TRBJ2-7 | TRBV7-2 | - | 11 | few
CASSITAGRQFF | TGTGCCAGCAGTATTACCGCCGGTCGGCAGTTCTTC | TRBJ2-1 | TRBV28 | - | 12 | few
CATSREGRGVHEQYF | TGTGCCACCAGCAGAGAGGGCAGAGGGGTACACGAGCAGTACTTC | TRBJ2-7 | TRBV15 | - | 15 | few
CASSEPTDLNSPLHF | TGCGCCAGCAGCGAACCCACGGATCTTAATTCACCCCTCCACTTT | TRBJ1-6 | TRBV10-1 | - | 15 | few
CSVDSGGAYNEQFF | TGCAGCGTTGACAGCGGAGGGGCCTACAATGAGCAGTTCTTC | TRBJ2-1 | TRBV29-1 | - | 14 | few
CASSSVGTRVNEQFF | TGTGCCAGCAGCTCCGTCGGGACTAGGGTCAATGAGCAGTTCTTC | TRBJ2-1 | TRBV5-4 | TRBD2 | 15 | few
CAISDRPIYEQYF | TGTGCCATCAGCGACCGACCGATATACGAGCAGTACTTC | TRBJ2-7 | TRBV10-3 | - | 13 | few
CASSQTGSWKSEQFF | TGTGCCAGCAGCCAAACAGGGTCCTGGAAATCGGAGCAGTTCTTC | TRBJ2-1 | TRBV6-5 | - | 15 | few
CASSLRFLMNTEAFF | TGCGCCAGCAGCTTGAGGTTCCTGATGAACACTGAAGCTTTCTTT | TRBJ1-1 | TRBV5-1 | - | 15 | -
CATELRTGNTIYF | TGTGCCACAGAGCTAAGGACCGGAAACACCATATATTTT | TRBJ1-3 | TRBV19 | - | 13 | -
CAWNILKGAEAFF | TGTGCCTGGAATATACTAAAGGGCGCTGAAGCTTTCTTT | TRBJ1-1 | TRBV30 | - | 13 | few
CASSLTPGGSSNEQFF | TGCGCCAGCAGCTTAACCCCAGGGGGGAGTAGCAATGAGCAGTTCTTC | TRBJ2-1 | TRBV5-1 | - | 16 | few
CASSLSRGLSNQPQHF | TGTGCCAGCAGCTTAAGTAGGGGGCTTAGCAATCAGCCCCAGCATTTT | TRBJ1-5 | TRBV7-2 | TRBD1 | 16 | few
CASSQDGGLGTGELFF | TGCGCCAGCAGCCAGGACGGGGGCCTTGGCACCGGGGAGCTGTTTTTT | TRBJ2-2 | TRBV4-3 | - | 16 | -
CASSFSTNEKLFF | TGTGCCAGCAGTTTCTCAACTAATGAAAAACTGTTTTTT | TRBJ1-4 | TRBV6-6 | - | 13 | few
CASSPQGGNTEAFF | TGTGCCAGCTCACCACAAGGGGGAAACACTGAAGCTTTCTTT | TRBJ1-1 | TRBV18 | - | 14 | few
CSVGRLQHANYGYTF | TGCAGCGTGGGGAGGCTCCAACACGCTAACTATGGCTACACCTTC | TRBJ1-2 | TRBV29-1 | - | 15 | few
CASRTGQGKIRYEQYF | TGCGCCAGCAGAACGGGACAGGGAAAGATTAGATACGAGCAGTACTTC | TRBJ2-7 | TRBV5-1 | TRBD1 | 16 | few
CASSSGTGASEAFF | TGTGCCAGCAGTTCTGGGACAGGGGCTTCCGAAGCTTTCTTT | TRBJ1-1 | TRBV9 | TRBD1 | 14 | -
CASSQQGAGKAFF | TGTGCCAGCAGCCAACAGGGGGCTGGGAAAGCTTTCTTT | TRBJ1-1 | TRBV7-9 | TRBD1 | 13 | -
CASSQGAIRTGYEQYF | TGCGCCAGCAGCCAAGGGGCCATTCGTACGGGATACGAGCAGTACTTC | TRBJ2-7 | TRBV4-3 | - | 16 | -
CASSPRLNEQFF | TGTGCCAGCTCCCCAAGGCTAAATGAGCAGTTCTTC | TRBJ2-1 | TRBV18 | - | 12 | few
CASSPGGTNYGYTF | TGTGCCAGCTCACCTGGGGGGACGAACTATGGCTACACCTTC | TRBJ1-2 | TRBV18 | - | 14 | -
CAISPHRGQDGYTF | TGTGCCATCAGCCCACATAGGGGCCAAGATGGCTACACCTTC | TRBJ1-2 | TRBV10-3 | - | 14 | few
CASSQTSGKYNEQFF | TGTGCCAGCAGCCAGACTAGCGGGAAGTACAATGAGCAGTTCTTC | TRBJ2-1 | TRBV14 | TRBD2 | 15 | many
CASSTSEIRANEQFF | TGTGCCAGTAGCACTAGCGAGATCCGGGCCAATGAGCAGTTCTTC | TRBJ2-1 | TRBV19 | TRBD2 | 15 | -
CASSQFGQGSHYGYTF | TGTGCCAGCAGCCAATTCGGACAGGGGAGTCACTATGGCTACACCTTC | TRBJ1-2 | TRBV4-2 | TRBD1 | 16 | -
CASSPRRTDTQYF | TGTGCCAGCAGCCCGCGGAGGACAGATACGCAGTATTTT | TRBJ2-3 | TRBV7-2 | - | 13 | few
CASSTTATNEKLFF | TGTGCCAGCAGCACGACCGCAACTAATGAAAAACTGTTTTTT | TRBJ1-4 | TRBV7-2 | - | 14 | few
CASSFGRQLQEKLFF | TGTGCCAGCAGCTTTGGTAGACAGCTGCAGGAAAAACTGTTTTTT | TRBJ1-4 | TRBV7-8 | - | 15 | -
CASSRAYEQYF | TGTGCCAGCAGCAGGGCCTACGAGCAGTACTTC | TRBJ2-7 | TRBV7-2 | - | 11 | few